The 27 T cell receptor beta chains given below trace back to one sample, sequenced in a study of response to subunit inactivated influenza vaccine. TCRdb passed the RT-PCR reads through MiXCR, listing each CDR3 protein once. This sample yields under 800,000 distinct CDR3 sequences, of which more than 11% are seen a single time; 6% to 8% belongs to the top ten. This sample comprised PBMCs from blood, obtained 14 days before vaccination. The receptors stem from a man aged 45 to 65 who received an inactivated influenza vaccine.

There are a few counts of this clonotype. The V and J genes are TRBV11-2 and TRBJ2-7; 9 bases align to TRBD2. The CDR3 has 18 amino acids. With 0 bases clipped from V and 5 bases from J, the junction kept 14 bases outside the gene matches. Germline CDR1 SGHAT, CDR2 FQNNGV. As DNA, the CDR3 is TGTGCCAGCAGCTTAGATTTGGGGGATAGCGGGAGTATGGACGAGCAGTACTTC. It specifies CASSLDLGDSGSMDEQYF.

This clonotype was seen repeatedly, ten times or more. The CDR3 nucleotides read TGCGCCAGCAGCTCGGGACAGGGCGGATCCTACAATGAGCAGTTCTTC. It specifies CASSSGQGGSYNEQFF. The chain uses TRBV5-1 and TRBJ2-1, with 9 bases aligning to TRBD1. This CDR3 comprises 16 residues. The V and J ends lost 3 bases and 1 base, in that order; junction bases with no gene match: 5. Germline assignment: CDR1 SGHRS and CDR2 YFSETQ.

The chain couples TRBV4-3 to TRBJ2-3; D is perhaps TRBD1 (7 bases). The CDR3 extends over 19 amino acids. The germline V and J ends were trimmed by 0 bases and 2 bases, with 21 bases remaining between them. The V gene's germline CDR1 is LGHNA and CDR2 YSLEER. CDR3 in amino acids: CASSQDPPRQGGHTDTQYF. As DNA, the CDR3 is TGCGCCAGCAGCCAAGATCCGCCCCGACAGGGAGGACACACAGATACGCAGTATTTT.

V and J are TRBV7-2 and TRBJ2-5; 7 bases are a match to TRBD2. CDR1 and CDR2 (germline): SGHTA, FQGNSA. V trimming: 1 base; J trimming: 2 bases; junction bases outside the gene matches: 7. This CDR3 has 16 amino acids. The CDR3 DNA is TGTGCCAGCAGCTTAGTTAGTAGCGGGCCTCAAGAGACCCAGTACTTC. Amino acids: CASSLVSSGPQETQYF.

There are a few counts of this clonotype. The chain carries TRBV20-1 and TRBJ2-1; a weak D match, TRBD2 (7 bases). The CDR3 sequence is 15 residues long. Trimming took 2 bases from V and 9 from J, leaving 20 bases between them. The germline gives CDR1 DFQATT, CDR2 SNEGSKA (reference sequence). CDR3 residues: CSARFAGALSGEQFF. In DNA, the CDR3 is TGCAGTGCTAGATTCGCGGGGGCACTGTCGGGTGAGCAGTTCTTC.

This rearrangement joins TRBV7-8 to TRBJ2-6; 9 bases fit TRBD1. This CDR3 is built from 18 residues. Germline V CDR1 and CDR2: SGHVS, FQNEAQ. J was trimmed by 0 bases and V by 5 bases; bases with no gene match: 8. CDR3 amino acids: CASSPSGTGFSGANVLTF. DNA for the CDR3: TGTGCCAGCAGCCCGTCTGGGACAGGGTTCTCTGGGGCCAACGTCCTGACTTTC.

The chain employs TRBV11-2 and TRBJ2-7, with TRBD2 identical over 11 bases. CDR1 SGHAT and CDR2 FQNNGV come from the germline V gene. Losses at the gene ends were 0 bases for V and 3 bases for J; bases not matched to a gene: 7. The CDR3 length is 17 residues. The CDR3 here is CASSLELAGVSHYEQYF. The CDR3 DNA is TGTGCCAGCAGCTTAGAACTAGCGGGGGTCTCGCACTACGAGCAGTACTTC.

This clonotype was counted at least ten times. The V gene is TRBV5-1, the J gene TRBJ2-6; 10 nucleotides match TRBD1. Germline lookup yields CDR1 SGHRS and CDR2 YFSETQ. This CDR3 spans 16 amino acids. After removal of 7 bases from V and 0 bases from J, the junction contained 4 bases not matched to a gene. The DNA of the CDR3 is TGCGCCAGCTCCGGGACAGGGGTCTCTGGGGCCAACGTCCTGACTTTC. Protein sequence: CASSGTGVSGANVLTF.

The rearrangement links TRBV7-2 to TRBJ2-1; 8 bases map to TRBD2. The CDR3 runs to 15 residues. J was trimmed by 4 bases and V by 3 bases; bases with no gene match: 5. Germline lookup yields CDR1 SGHTA and CDR2 FQGNSA. The CDR3 spells CASSLSGRRYNEQFF. CDR3 in DNA: TGTGCCAGCAGCTTGAGCGGGAGAAGGTACAATGAGCAGTTCTTC.

This chain uses TRBV4-2 with TRBJ2-6, with a weak D call TRBD2 (6 bases). V was trimmed by 0 bases and J by 0 bases, leaving 9 bases between them. CDR1 LGHNA and CDR2 YNFKEQ come from the germline V gene. The CDR3 loop spans 17 amino acids. The CDR3 region is CASSQDGTYSGANVLTF. In DNA form, the CDR3 reads TGTGCCAGCAGCCAAGATGGGACTTACTCTGGGGCCAACGTCCTGACTTTC.

The J gene is TRBJ2-3, the V gene TRBV7-8; D is perhaps TRBD1 (5 bases). V was cut by 5 bases and J by 3 bases, with 12 bases left in between. CDR1 SGHVS and CDR2 FQNEAQ come from the germline V gene. The CDR3 has 14 amino acids. The CDR3 region is CASSHTRTTDTQYF. The CDR3 DNA follows: TGTGCCAGCAGCCACACGAGGACAACAGATACGCAGTATTTT.

The CDR3 reads CASSQGGLYEQYF. The DNA for the CDR3 is TGTGCCAGCAGCCAAGGGGGACTCTACGAGCAGTACTTC. The V gene is TRBV4-2, the J gene TRBJ2-7; D may be TRBD2 (6 bases). Germline lookup yields CDR1 LGHNA and CDR2 YNFKEQ. The CDR3 length is 13 residues. V was clipped by 1 base and J by 3 bases, with 7 bases between them.

This clonotype was seen a handful of times. This sequence joins TRBV9 and TRBJ2-5; D is possibly TRBD1 (5 bases). The germline V gene has CDR1 SGDLS and CDR2 YYNGEE. The CDR3 spans 15 residues. Trimming cost V 3 bases and J 4 bases, with 16 bases left between them. The CDR3 DNA reads as TGTGCCAGCAGCGCGTACCAGGGTGCAGGAGAGACCCAGTACTTC. Translated, it gives CASSAYQGAGETQYF.

This clonotype showed up just a few times. The chain links TRBV7-2 to TRBJ2-7; D not resolved. V lost 4 bases and J 4 bases, leaving 11 bases between the germline ends. Germline lookup yields CDR1 SGHTA and CDR2 FQGNSA. This CDR3 contains 13 residues. The CDR3 DNA reads TGTGCCAGCAGCTGGGCAATCGAATACGAGCAGTACTTC. Amino acids: CASSWAIEYEQYF.

This rearrangement joins TRBV7-8 to TRBJ2-1; D is undetermined. V dropped 1 base and J dropped 8 bases, with 6 bases sitting between them. The CDR3 spans 12 residues. Germline CDR1 is SGHVS and CDR2 is FQNEAQ. CDR3 nucleotides: TGTGCCAGCAGCTTAGGGGGTTATGAGCAGTTCTTC. This encodes CASSLGGYEQFF.

This clonotype was counted a few times. The rearrangement joins TRBV2 to TRBJ2-5; D is uncertain. This CDR3 contains 14 residues. Per germline, CDR1 SNHLY and CDR2 FYNNEI. The V end lost 10 bases, the J end lost 10 bases, and 25 bases lay between the germline ends. CDR3 in amino acids: CAIEDLLYKSSQYF. DNA of the CDR3: TGTGCCATCGAAGACCTCCTTTACAAGAGTAGCCAGTACTTC.

This clonotype was found a few times. The genes are TRBV20-1 and TRBJ1-6; D remains ambiguous. V dropped 2 bases and J dropped 8 bases, with 13 bases sitting between them. CDR1 and CDR2 (germline): DFQATT, SNEGSKA (reference sequence). CDR3 length: 14 amino acids. The CDR3 region is CSARRDSGDSPLHF. The CDR3 DNA follows: TGCAGTGCTAGAAGAGATAGTGGAGATTCACCCCTCCACTTT.

In its sample, this clonotype was seen many times. This chain joins TRBV29-1 and TRBJ2-2, with unresolved D. This CDR3 has 12 amino acids. From germline, CDR1 is SQVTM and CDR2 ANQGSEA. V was cut by 6 bases and J by 5 bases, with 10 bases left in between. CDR3 DNA: TGCAGCGTCCTACTGAGAACCGGGGAGCTGTTTTTT. Its protein product is CSVLLRTGELFF.

This clonotype has a handful of counts. The chain joins TRBV6-1 to TRBJ2-7, with 9 bases lining up with TRBD1. This CDR3 is built from 15 residues. With 6 bases clipped from V and 1 base from J, the junction kept 7 bases outside the gene matches. Germline V gives CDR1 MNHNS, CDR2 SASEGT. CDR3 bases: TGTGCCAGCAGCCCGGACAGGGGCAATTCCTACGAGCAGTACTTC. Translating gives CASSPDRGNSYEQYF.

The chain combines TRBV7-2 with TRBJ1-5; maybe TRBD1 (5 bases). The CDR3 consists of 14 residues. V dropped 1 base and J dropped 3 bases, with 7 bases sitting between them. Per germline, CDR1 SGHTA and CDR2 FQGNSA. DNA for the CDR3: TGTGCCAGCAGCTTAGGGGACCTCAATCAGCCCCAGCATTTT. It specifies CASSLGDLNQPQHF.

In the case of this clonotype: With a much larger clone just one base away, this may be a read error. The CDR3 DNA is TGCGCCAGCAGCCAGCGACAGGGGAATCGGCCCCAGCATTTT. It specifies CASSQRQGNRPQHF. The genes are TRBV4-3 and TRBJ1-5, with 8 positions matching TRBD1. The CDR3 is 14 amino acids. Germline CDR1 LGHNA, CDR2 YSLEER.

This clonotype was observed a handful of times. The gene calls are TRBV15 and TRBJ2-7; a possible D gene is TRBD2 (6 bases). Per germline, CDR1 LNHNV and CDR2 YYDKDF (reference sequence). Trimming removed 8 bases from V and 0 bases from J, with 11 bases in between. The CDR3 length is 13 residues. DNA for the CDR3: TGTGCCACCCGCCGGGGGACCTCCTACGAGCAGTACTTC. Its translation: CATRRGTSYEQYF.

This clonotype was counted ten times or more. The chain couples TRBV20-1 to TRBJ2-1; D tentatively fits TRBD1 or TRBD2 (5 bases each). CDR3 length equals 17 residues. With 0 bases removed from V and 3 bases from J, the gap between germline ends came to 18 bases. Germline values: CDR1 DFQATT, CDR2 SNEGSKA (reference sequence). This CDR3 reads CSARDPSGAQNYNEQFF. The CDR3, as DNA: TGCAGTGCTAGAGATCCATCCGGGGCGCAGAACTACAATGAGCAGTTCTTC.

This clonotype was seen a handful of times. The chain carries TRBV6-4 and TRBJ2-3, with 12 bases identical to TRBD2. The CDR3 extends over 15 amino acids. CDR1 MRHNA and CDR2 SNTAGT come from the germline V gene. With 6 bases clipped from V and 5 bases from J, the junction kept 6 bases outside the gene matches. Here the CDR3 DNA reads TGTGCCAGCAGGCGACTAGCGGGAGATTTAGATACGCAGTATTTT. Amino acid sequence: CASRRLAGDLDTQYF.

In this sample, this clonotype turned up a few times. The chain combines TRBV6-5 with TRBJ2-1; 14 positions agree with TRBD2. CDR1 is MNHEY and CDR2 is SVGAGI in the germline V gene. The CDR3 totals 17 residues. V shed 1 base and J 7 bases; nucleotides not matched to a gene: 6. The CDR3, as DNA: TGTGCCAGCAGTTACTGGACTAGCGGGAGGTCGAGGAATGAGCAGTTCTTC. This sequence encodes CASSYWTSGRSRNEQFF.

This clonotype has more than one count but fewer than ten. V gene TRBV24-1 combines with J gene TRBJ2-1; 7 nucleotides align to TRBD1. V trimming: 1 base; J trimming: 0 bases; junction bases outside the gene matches: 5. Germline values: CDR1 KGHDR, CDR2 SFDVKD. This CDR3 contains 17 residues. DNA for the CDR3: TGTGCCACCAGTGATTTTAAGGGGGCTAACTCCTACAATGAGCAGTTCTTC. It specifies CATSDFKGANSYNEQFF.

J is TRBJ2-7 and V is TRBV12-3 or TRBV12-4; D uncertain. The CDR3 has 14 residues. Trimming shortened V by 6 bases and J by 1 base, and 13 bases separated the two germline ends. The CDR3, as DNA: TGTGCCAGCAGCATGGTGGGCTATTCCTACGAGCAGTACTTC. This translates into CASSMVGYSYEQYF.